This is a list of T cell receptor beta chains from one sample in a study of beta chain features in type 1 diabetes. Clones were read by immunoSEQ multiplex PCR, and TCRdb kept only the in-frame ones, dropping some. The profile shows 600,000 or so clones, 11% to 15% of them singletons. The sequenced sample was naive CD4+ T cells from blood. These receptors were obtained from a man aged 18 to 30 with type 1 diabetes. The CDR3 runs from the conserved cysteine through the conserved F or W. Fields, in order: CDR3 protein, CDR3 DNA, D gene, J gene, CDR3 length, clone size, V gene. D genes are given only for firm matches. A clone size is listed for some rows: how often the clone was seen (once, few, many), or a class if it is expanded.

CDR3: CAAQENYGYTF
DNA: TGTGCCGCACAGGAAAACTATGGCTACACCTTC
D: -
J: TRBJ1-2
length: 11
size: -
V: TRBV28

CDR3: CASNLGGEIGYTF
DNA: TGTGCCAGCAACCTTGGAGGGGAGATCGGCTACACCTTC
D: -
J: TRBJ1-2
length: 13
size: few
V: TRBV7-9

CDR3: CASSQVRVSYEQYF
DNA: TGCGCCAGCAGCCAAGTACGGGTCTCCTACGAGCAGTACTTC
D: -
J: TRBJ2-7
length: 14
size: -
V: TRBV4-3

CDR3: CASSAGADNYEQYF
DNA: TGTGCCAGCAGCGCCGGGGCCGATAACTACGAGCAGTACTTC
D: -
J: TRBJ2-7
length: 14
size: few
V: TRBV9

CDR3: CASTPSGVYNEQFF
DNA: TGTGCCAGCACCCCCAGTGGGGTTTACAATGAGCAGTTCTTC
D: -
J: TRBJ2-1
length: 14
size: -
V: TRBV9

CDR3: CASSMANGGTYNEQFF
DNA: TGTGCCAGTAGTATGGCAAACGGGGGGACCTACAATGAGCAGTTCTTC
D: TRBD2
J: TRBJ2-1
length: 16
size: -
V: TRBV19

CDR3: CASSPWLAGVSKQFF
DNA: TGTGCCAGCAGCCCCTGGCTAGCGGGAGTATCAAAGCAGTTCTTC
D: TRBD2
J: TRBJ2-1
length: 15
size: few
V: TRBV14

CDR3: CAWSATGTDGYTF
DNA: TGTGCCTGGAGTGCAACCGGGACCGATGGCTACACCTTC
D: -
J: TRBJ1-2
length: 13
size: -
V: TRBV30

CDR3: CASSQGQGAPAQLFF
DNA: TGCGCCAGCAGCCAAGGTCAGGGGGCCCCGGCCCAACTGTTTTTT
D: TRBD1
J: TRBJ1-4
length: 15
size: -
V: TRBV4-3

CDR3: CASSPAASTDTQYF
DNA: TGTGCCAGCAGCCCGGCAGCGAGCACAGATACGCAGTATTTT
D: -
J: TRBJ2-3
length: 14
size: few
V: TRBV5-4

CDR3: CASSPGSRNTGELFF
DNA: TGTGCCAGCAGCCCGGGGTCCAGGAACACCGGGGAGCTGTTTTTT
D: -
J: TRBJ2-2
length: 15
size: few
V: TRBV6-1

CDR3: CSVHGTGLTDTQYF
DNA: TGCAGCGTTCACGGGACAGGGCTAACAGATACGCAGTATTTT
D: TRBD1
J: TRBJ2-3
length: 14
size: -
V: TRBV29-1

CDR3: CASSRDTLYEQYF
DNA: TGTGCCAGCAGCAGAGACACTCTCTACGAGCAGTACTTC
D: -
J: TRBJ2-7
length: 13
size: -
V: TRBV28

CDR3: CSVDRDSGGYTF
DNA: TGCAGCGTTGATCGGGACAGTGGGGGCTACACCTTC
D: TRBD1
J: TRBJ1-2
length: 12
size: -
V: TRBV29-1

CDR3: CASSLVQGPYGYTF
DNA: TGTGCCAGCAGCTTAGTACAGGGACCCTATGGCTACACCTTC
D: -
J: TRBJ1-2
length: 14
size: few
V: TRBV11-2

CDR3: CASSVSGSSSYNEQFF
DNA: TGTGCCAGCAGCGTTAGCGGATCGAGCTCCTACAATGAGCAGTTCTTC
D: -
J: TRBJ2-1
length: 16
size: -
V: TRBV9

CDR3: CAWRGGTGAPLGAYEQYF
DNA: TGTGCCTGGAGGGGAGGGACAGGGGCCCCTCTCGGAGCCTACGAGCAGTACTTC
D: TRBD1
J: TRBJ2-7
length: 18
size: few
V: TRBV30

CDR3: CAWSVSLGDTQYF
DNA: TGTGCCTGGAGTGTATCTCTAGGGGATACGCAGTATTTT
D: -
J: TRBJ2-3
length: 13
size: -
V: TRBV30

CDR3: CANRDSLTLGWF
DNA: TGTGCCAACAGGGACAGCCTTACTTTAGGGTGGTTC
D: TRBD1
J: TRBJ2-7
length: 12
size: few
V: TRBV27

CDR3: CASSQEAGVSPLHF
DNA: TGCGCCAGCAGCCAAGAAGCAGGGGTATCACCCCTCCACTTT
D: -
J: TRBJ1-6
length: 14
size: -
V: TRBV4-3

CDR3: CSVEHPQGLVTQYF
DNA: TGCAGCGTTGAACACCCACAGGGTCTCGTTACGCAGTATTTT
D: -
J: TRBJ2-3
length: 14
size: few
V: TRBV29-1

CDR3: CACVGGTEAFF
DNA: TGTGCCTGTGTGGGGGGCACTGAAGCTTTCTTT
D: -
J: TRBJ1-1
length: 11
size: -
V: TRBV30

CDR3: CASSYGMLGTYEQYF
DNA: TGTGCCAGCAGTTACGGGATGCTGGGGACCTACGAGCAGTACTTC
D: -
J: TRBJ2-7
length: 15
size: -
V: TRBV28

CDR3: CAWIRGQGTSGYTF
DNA: TGTGCCTGGATCAGGGGACAGGGTACTAGTGGCTACACCTTC
D: TRBD1
J: TRBJ1-2
length: 14
size: -
V: TRBV30

CDR3: CASRERTRDTQYF
DNA: TGTGCCAGCAGGGAAAGGACCCGAGATACGCAGTATTTT
D: -
J: TRBJ2-3
length: 13
size: few
V: TRBV6-1

CDR3: CASSGGTGWPGELFF
DNA: TGTGCCAGCAGCGGCGGGACAGGGTGGCCCGGGGAGCTGTTTTTT
D: TRBD1
J: TRBJ2-2
length: 15
size: -
V: TRBV9

CDR3: CASSLQTGEANEQYF
DNA: TGCGCCAGCAGCTTGCAGACGGGGGAGGCCAACGAGCAGTACTTC
D: -
J: TRBJ2-7
length: 15
size: -
V: TRBV5-1

CDR3: CASSPRQGVGTEAFF
DNA: TGTGCCAGCAGTCCTCGACAGGGTGTCGGGACTGAAGCTTTCTTT
D: TRBD1
J: TRBJ1-1
length: 15
size: -
V: TRBV9

CDR3: CASSSDGDLSGANVLTF
DNA: TGTGCCAGCAGTTCGGACGGGGACCTCTCTGGGGCCAACGTCCTGACTTTC
D: -
J: TRBJ2-6
length: 17
size: -
V: TRBV2

CDR3: CASSRGWGVAEGYTF
DNA: TGTGCCAGCAGCCGAGGGTGGGGCGTTGCAGAAGGCTACACCTTC
D: -
J: TRBJ1-2
length: 15
size: -
V: TRBV7-2

CDR3: CASSVTGPRTEAFF
DNA: TGTGCCAGCAGCGTAACTGGGCCGAGGACTGAAGCTTTCTTT
D: -
J: TRBJ1-1
length: 14
size: few
V: TRBV9